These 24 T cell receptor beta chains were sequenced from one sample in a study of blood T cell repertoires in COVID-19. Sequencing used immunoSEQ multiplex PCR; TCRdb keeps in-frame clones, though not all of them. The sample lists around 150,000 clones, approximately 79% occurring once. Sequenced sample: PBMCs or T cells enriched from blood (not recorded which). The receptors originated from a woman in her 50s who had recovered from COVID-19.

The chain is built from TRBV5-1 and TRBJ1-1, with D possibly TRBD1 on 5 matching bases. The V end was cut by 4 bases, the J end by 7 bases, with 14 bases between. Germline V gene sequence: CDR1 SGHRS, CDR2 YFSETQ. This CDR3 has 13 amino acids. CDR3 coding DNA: TGCGCCAGCAGCGTCGGGGGTGGCCGTGAAGCTTTCTTT. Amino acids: CASSVGGGREAFF.

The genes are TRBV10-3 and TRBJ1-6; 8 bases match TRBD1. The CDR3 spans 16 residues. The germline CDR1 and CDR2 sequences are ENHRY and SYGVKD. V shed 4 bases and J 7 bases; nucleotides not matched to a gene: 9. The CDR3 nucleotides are TGTGCCATCAGTGTTGGAGACAGGGGTGAAAATTCACCCCTCCACTTT. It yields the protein CAISVGDRGENSPLHF.

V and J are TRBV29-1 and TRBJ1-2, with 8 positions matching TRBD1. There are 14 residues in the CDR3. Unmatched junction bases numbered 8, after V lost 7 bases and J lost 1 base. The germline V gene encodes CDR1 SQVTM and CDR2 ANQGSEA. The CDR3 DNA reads TGCAGCGATACCCAGGGGGCCGTTAACTATGGCTACACCTTC. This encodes CSDTQGAVNYGYTF. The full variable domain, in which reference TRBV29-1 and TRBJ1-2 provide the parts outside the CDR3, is SAVISQKPSRDICQRGTSLTIQCQVDSQVTMMFWYRQQPGQSLTLIATANQGSEATYESGFVIDKFPISRPNLTFSTLTVSNMSPEDSSIYLCSDTQGAVNYGYTFGSGTRLTVV.

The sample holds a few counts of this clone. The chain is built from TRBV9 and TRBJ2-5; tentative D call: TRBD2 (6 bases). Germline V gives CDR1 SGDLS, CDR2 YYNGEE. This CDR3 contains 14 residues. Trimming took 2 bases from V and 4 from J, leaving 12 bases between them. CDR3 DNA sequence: TGTGCCAGCAGCGTCACTAGCCGTCCAGAGACCCAGTACTTC. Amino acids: CASSVTSRPETQYF.

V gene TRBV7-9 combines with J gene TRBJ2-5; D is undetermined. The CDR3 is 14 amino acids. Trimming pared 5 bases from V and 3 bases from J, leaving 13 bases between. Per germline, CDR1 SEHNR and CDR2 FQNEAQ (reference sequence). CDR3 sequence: CASSPRTLEETQYF. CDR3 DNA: TGTGCCAGCAGCCCTCGCACTCTGGAAGAGACCCAGTACTTC. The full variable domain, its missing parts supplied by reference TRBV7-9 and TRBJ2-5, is DTGVSQNPRHKITKRGQNVTFRCDPISEHNRLYWYRQTLGQGPEFLTYFQNEAQLEKSRLLSDRFSAERPKGSFSTLEIQRTEQGDSAMYLCASSPRTLEETQYFGPGTRLLVL.

The CDR3 loop is CASSPPGSTDTQYF. The CDR3 DNA is TGTGCCAGCAGCCCCCCAGGGAGCACAGATACGCAGTATTTT. The rearrangement uses TRBV5-4 and TRBJ2-3; possible D gene TRBD1, 5 bases. V dropped 4 bases and J dropped 0 bases, with 9 bases sitting between them. Germline lookup yields CDR1 SGHNT and CDR2 YYREEE (reference sequence). The CDR3 covers 14 residues.

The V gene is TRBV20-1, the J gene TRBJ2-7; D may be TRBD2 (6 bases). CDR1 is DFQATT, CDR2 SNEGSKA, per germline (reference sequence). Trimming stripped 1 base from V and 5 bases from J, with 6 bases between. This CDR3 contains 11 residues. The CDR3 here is CSARGEDEQYF. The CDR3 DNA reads TGCAGTGCTAGAGGGGAGGACGAGCAGTACTTC.

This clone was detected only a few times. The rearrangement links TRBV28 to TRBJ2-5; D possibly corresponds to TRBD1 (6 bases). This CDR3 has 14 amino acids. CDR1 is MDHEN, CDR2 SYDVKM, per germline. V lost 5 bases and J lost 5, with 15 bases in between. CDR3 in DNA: TGTGCCAGCAGTGGGGACACGGATTTCGAGACCCAGTACTTC. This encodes CASSGDTDFETQYF.

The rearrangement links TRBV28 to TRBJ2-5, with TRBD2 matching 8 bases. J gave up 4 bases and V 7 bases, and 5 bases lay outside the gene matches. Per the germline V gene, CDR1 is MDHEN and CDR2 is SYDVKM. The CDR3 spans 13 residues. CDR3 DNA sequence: TGTGCCAGCAAGACGGGGGGGCGAGAGACCCAGTACTTC. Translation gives CASKTGGRETQYF.

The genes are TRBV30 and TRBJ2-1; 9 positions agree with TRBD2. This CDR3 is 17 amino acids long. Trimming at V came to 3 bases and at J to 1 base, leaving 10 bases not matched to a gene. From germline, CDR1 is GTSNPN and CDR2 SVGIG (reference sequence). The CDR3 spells CAWSAGASGTSYNEQFF. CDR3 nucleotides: TGTGCCTGGAGCGCAGGGGCTAGCGGGACATCCTACAATGAGCAGTTCTTC.

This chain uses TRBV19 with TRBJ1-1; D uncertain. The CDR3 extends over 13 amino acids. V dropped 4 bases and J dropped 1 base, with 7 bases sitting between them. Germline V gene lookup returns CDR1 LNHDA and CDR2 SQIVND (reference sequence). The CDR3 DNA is TGTGCCAGTAGTACAGGCCAGAACACTGAAGCTTTCTTT. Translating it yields CASSTGQNTEAFF. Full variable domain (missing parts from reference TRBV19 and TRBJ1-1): DGGITQSPKYLFRKEGQNVTLSCEQNLNHDAMYWYRQDPGQGLRLIYYSQIVNDFQKGDIAEGYSVSREKKESFPLTVTSAQKNPTAFYLCASSTGQNTEAFFGQGTRLTVV.

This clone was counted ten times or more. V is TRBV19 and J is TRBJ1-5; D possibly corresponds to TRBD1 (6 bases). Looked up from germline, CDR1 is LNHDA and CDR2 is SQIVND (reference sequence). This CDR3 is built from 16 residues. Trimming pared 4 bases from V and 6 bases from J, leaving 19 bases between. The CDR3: CASSSRGQQTGQPQHF. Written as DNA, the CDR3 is TGTGCCAGTAGTAGTCGTGGACAGCAAACGGGTCAGCCCCAGCATTTT.

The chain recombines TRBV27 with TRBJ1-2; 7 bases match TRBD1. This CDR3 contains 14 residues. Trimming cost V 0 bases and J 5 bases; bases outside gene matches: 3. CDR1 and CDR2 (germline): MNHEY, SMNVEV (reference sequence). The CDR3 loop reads CASSLSTRGYGYTF. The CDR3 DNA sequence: TGTGCCAGCAGTTTATCGACCAGGGGGTATGGCTACACCTTC.

CDR3 sequence: CAISEGRGQPQHF. CDR3 bases: TGTGCCATCAGTGAAGGGAGAGGGCAGCCCCAGCATTTT. The V gene is TRBV10-3, the J gene TRBJ1-5; D ambiguous. The CDR3 runs 13 residues. Germline V CDR1 and CDR2: ENHRY, SYGVKD. V lost 3 bases, J lost 7 bases, and 10 bases lay in between.

This CDR3 reads CASSLARAGNTIYF. CDR3 DNA sequence: TGTGCCAGCAGTTTGGCCAGGGCCGGAAACACCATATATTTT. The gene calls are TRBV28 and TRBJ1-3; TRBD1 is a possible D gene (5 bases). The CDR3 length is 14 residues. The V end was cut by 3 bases, the J end by 4 bases, with 10 bases between. Germline-derived CDR1 and CDR2 are MDHEN and SYDVKM.

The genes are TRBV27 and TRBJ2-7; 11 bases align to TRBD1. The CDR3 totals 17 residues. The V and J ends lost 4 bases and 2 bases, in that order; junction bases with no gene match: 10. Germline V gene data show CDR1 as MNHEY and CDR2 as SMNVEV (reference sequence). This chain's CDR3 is CASSSPRGGQGAYEQYF. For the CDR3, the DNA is TGTGCCAGCAGTTCCCCCCGGGGGGGACAGGGGGCCTACGAGCAGTACTTC.

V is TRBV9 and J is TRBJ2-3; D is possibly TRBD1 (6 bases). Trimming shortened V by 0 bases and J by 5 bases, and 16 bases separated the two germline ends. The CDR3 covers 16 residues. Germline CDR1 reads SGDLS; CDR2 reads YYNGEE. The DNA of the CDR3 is TGTGCCAGCAGCGTAGGAGGGGGTTCCGTTCAAGATACGCAGTATTTT. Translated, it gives CASSVGGGSVQDTQYF.

Here the CDR3 reads CASSMDRVHEQYF. As DNA, the CDR3 is TGTGCCAGCAGTATGGACAGGGTCCACGAGCAGTACTTC. The chain is built from TRBV11-2 and TRBJ2-7; 8 nucleotides line up with TRBD1. After removal of 6 bases from V and 5 bases from J, the junction contained 6 bases not matched to a gene. In germline, CDR1 is SGHAT, CDR2 FQNNGV. The CDR3 contains 13 residues.

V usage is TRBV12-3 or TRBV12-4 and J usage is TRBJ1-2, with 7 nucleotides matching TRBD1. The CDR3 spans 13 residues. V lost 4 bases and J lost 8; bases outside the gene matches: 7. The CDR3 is CASSYRGRLGYTF. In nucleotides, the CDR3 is TGTGCCAGCAGTTACAGGGGACGTCTAGGCTACACCTTC.

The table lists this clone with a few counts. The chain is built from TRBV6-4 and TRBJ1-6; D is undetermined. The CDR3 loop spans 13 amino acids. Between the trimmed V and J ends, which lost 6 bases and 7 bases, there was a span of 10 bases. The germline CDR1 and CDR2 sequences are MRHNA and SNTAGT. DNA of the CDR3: TGTGCCAGCAGGGAGGCGACAAATTCACCCCTCCACTTT. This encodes CASREATNSPLHF.

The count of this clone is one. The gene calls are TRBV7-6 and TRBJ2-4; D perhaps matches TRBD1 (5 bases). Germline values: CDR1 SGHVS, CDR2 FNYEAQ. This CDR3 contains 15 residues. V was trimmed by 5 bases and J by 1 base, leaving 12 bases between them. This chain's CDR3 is CASSLGAGAKNIQYF. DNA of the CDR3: TGTGCCAGCAGCCTAGGGGCTGGGGCCAAAAACATTCAGTACTTC. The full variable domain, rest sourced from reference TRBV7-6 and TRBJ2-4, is GAGVSQSPRYKVTKRGQDVALRCDPISGHVSLYWYRQALGQGPEFLTYFNYEAQQDKSGLPNDRFSAERPEGSISTLTIQRTEQRDSAMYRCASSLGAGAKNIQYFGAGTRLSVL.

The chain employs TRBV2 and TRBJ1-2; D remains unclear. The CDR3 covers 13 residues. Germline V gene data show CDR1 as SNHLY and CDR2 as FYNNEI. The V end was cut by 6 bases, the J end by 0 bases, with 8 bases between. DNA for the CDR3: TGTGCCAGCAGGGGAGTCTCTAACTATGGCTACACCTTC. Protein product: CASRGVSNYGYTF.

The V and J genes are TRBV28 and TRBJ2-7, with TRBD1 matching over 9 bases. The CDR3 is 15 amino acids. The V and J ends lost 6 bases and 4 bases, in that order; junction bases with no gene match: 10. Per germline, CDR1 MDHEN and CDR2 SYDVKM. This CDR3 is CASSSTGGKGYEQYF. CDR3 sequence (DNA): TGTGCCAGCAGCTCCACAGGGGGCAAGGGGTACGAGCAGTACTTC.

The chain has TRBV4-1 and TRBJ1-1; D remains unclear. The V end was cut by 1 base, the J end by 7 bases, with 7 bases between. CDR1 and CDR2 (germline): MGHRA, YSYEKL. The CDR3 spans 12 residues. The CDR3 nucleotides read TGCGCCAGCAGCCAAGGGTCCGGTGAAGCTTTCTTT. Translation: CASSQGSGEAFF.